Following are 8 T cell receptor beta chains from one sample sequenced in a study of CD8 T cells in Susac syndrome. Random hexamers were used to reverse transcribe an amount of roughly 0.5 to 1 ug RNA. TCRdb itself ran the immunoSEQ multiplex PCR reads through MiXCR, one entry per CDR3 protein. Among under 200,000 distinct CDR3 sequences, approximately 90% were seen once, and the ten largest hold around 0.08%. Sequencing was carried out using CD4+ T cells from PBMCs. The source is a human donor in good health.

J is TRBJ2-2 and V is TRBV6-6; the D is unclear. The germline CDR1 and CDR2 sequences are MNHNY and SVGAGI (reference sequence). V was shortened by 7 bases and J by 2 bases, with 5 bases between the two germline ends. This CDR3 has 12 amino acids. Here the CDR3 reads CASTYNTGELFF. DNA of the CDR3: TGTGCCAGCACTTATAACACCGGGGAGCTGTTTTTT.

In DNA, the CDR3 is TGTGCCACCAGCATAGCCCGGACAGGGTACGAGCAGTACTTC. Translated, it gives CATSIARTGYEQYF. This chain connects TRBV15 to TRBJ2-7, with 8 bases matching TRBD1. Trimming removed 4 bases from V and 4 bases from J; junction bases left unmatched: 6. The length of the CDR3 is 14 residues. In germline, CDR1 is LNHNV, CDR2 YYDKDF (reference sequence). Based on the CDR3 plus reference TRBV15 and TRBJ2-7, the full variable domain is DAMVIQNPRYQVTQFGKPVTLSCSQTLNHNVMYWYQQKSSQAPKLLFHYYDKDFNNEADTPDNFQSRRPNTSFCFLDIRSPGLGDTAMYLCATSIARTGYEQYFGPGTRLTVT.

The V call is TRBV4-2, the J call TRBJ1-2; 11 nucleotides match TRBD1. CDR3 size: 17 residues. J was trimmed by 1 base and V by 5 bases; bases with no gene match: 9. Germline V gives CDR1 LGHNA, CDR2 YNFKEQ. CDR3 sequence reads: CASSTRDRGWNNYGYTF. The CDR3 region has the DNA TGTGCCAGCAGCACTCGGGACAGGGGGTGGAATAACTATGGCTACACCTTC.

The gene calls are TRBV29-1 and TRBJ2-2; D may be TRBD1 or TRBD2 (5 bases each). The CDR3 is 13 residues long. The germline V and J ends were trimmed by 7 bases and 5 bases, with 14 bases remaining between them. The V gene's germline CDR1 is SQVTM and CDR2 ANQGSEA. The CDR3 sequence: CSAKIGGTGELFF. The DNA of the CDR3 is TGCAGCGCAAAAATTGGGGGAACCGGGGAGCTGTTTTTT.

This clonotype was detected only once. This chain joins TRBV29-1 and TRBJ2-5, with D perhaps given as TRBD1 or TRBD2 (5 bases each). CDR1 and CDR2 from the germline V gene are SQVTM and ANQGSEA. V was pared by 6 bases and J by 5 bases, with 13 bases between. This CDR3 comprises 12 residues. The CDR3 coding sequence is TGCAGCGTGGGAGTCCGGGGCGAGACCCAGTACTTC. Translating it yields CSVGVRGETQYF.

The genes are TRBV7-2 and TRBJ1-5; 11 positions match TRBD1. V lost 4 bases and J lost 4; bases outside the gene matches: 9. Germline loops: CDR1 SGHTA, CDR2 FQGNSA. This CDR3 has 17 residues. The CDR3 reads CASSYAGTGGLNQPQHF. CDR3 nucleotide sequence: TGTGCCAGCAGCTACGCCGGGACAGGGGGTTTGAATCAGCCCCAGCATTTT. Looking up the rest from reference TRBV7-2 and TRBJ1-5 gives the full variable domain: GAGVSQSPSNKVTEKGKDVELRCDPISGHTALYWYRQSLGQGLEFLIYFQGNSAPDKSGLPSDRFSAERTGGSVSTLTIQRTQQEDSAVYLCASSYAGTGGLNQPQHFGDGTRLSIL.

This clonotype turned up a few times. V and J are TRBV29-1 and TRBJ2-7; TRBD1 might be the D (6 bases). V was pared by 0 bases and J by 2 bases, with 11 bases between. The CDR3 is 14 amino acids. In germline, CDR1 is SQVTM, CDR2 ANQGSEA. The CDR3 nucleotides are TGCAGCGTTGAAGATCCGGGACACCCCTACGAGCAGTACTTC. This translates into CSVEDPGHPYEQYF.

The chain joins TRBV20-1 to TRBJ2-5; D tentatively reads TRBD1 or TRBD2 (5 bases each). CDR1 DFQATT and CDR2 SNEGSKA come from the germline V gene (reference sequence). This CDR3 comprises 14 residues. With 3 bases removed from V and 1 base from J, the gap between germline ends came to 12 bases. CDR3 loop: CSASIPGLQETQYF. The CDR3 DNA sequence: TGCAGTGCTAGCATACCGGGGCTCCAAGAGACCCAGTACTTC.